This is a list of T cell receptor beta chains from one sample in a study of Tregs in tolerant kidney transplant recipients. Clones were sequenced by immunoSEQ multiplex PCR, and TCRdb holds only the in-frame ones, with some missing. The data show over 60,000 clones, roughly 84% seen once. The sequenced sample was CD4+ T cells from blood. Receptors originate from a human donor in good health. Both conserved end residues are part of each CDR3. The D gene is left open where the match is weak. Part of the rows lack a size; the others show once, few, many or a class for expanded clones.

CDR3 protein: CASTRGEGTGELFF
CDR3 DNA: TGTGCCAGTACTCGCGGGGAGGGCACCGGGGAGCTGTTTTTT
D gene: TRBD2
V gene: TRBV19
clone size: few
J gene: TRBJ2-2

CDR3 protein: CASSIEGGVGSGANVLTF
CDR3 DNA: TGTGCCAGTAGTATAGAGGGCGGGGTAGGTTCTGGGGCCAACGTCCTGACTTTC
D gene: -
V gene: TRBV19
clone size: many
J gene: TRBJ2-6

CDR3 protein: CASSLNPTIANEKLFF
CDR3 DNA: TGCGCCAGCAGCTTAAACCCGACGATAGCTAATGAAAAACTGTTTTTT
D gene: -
V gene: TRBV5-1
clone size: -
J gene: TRBJ1-4

CDR3 protein: CASGLVSGTGGSYEQYF
CDR3 DNA: TGTGCTAGTGGTTTGGTATCCGGGACAGGGGGCTCCTACGAGCAGTACTTC
D gene: TRBD1
V gene: TRBV12-5
clone size: once
J gene: TRBJ2-7

CDR3 protein: CASSPPKIPGVPYNEQFF
CDR3 DNA: TGTGCCAGCTCACCACCGAAGATCCCCGGGGTACCCTACAATGAGCAGTTCTTC
D gene: -
V gene: TRBV18
clone size: -
J gene: TRBJ2-1

CDR3 protein: CASSPGNPYEQYF
CDR3 DNA: TGTGCCAGCTCACCAGGCAACCCATACGAGCAGTACTTC
D gene: -
V gene: TRBV18
clone size: -
J gene: TRBJ2-7

CDR3 protein: CASRTGLSSYTF
CDR3 DNA: TGTGCCAGCAGAACAGGACTCTCGTCCTACACCTTC
D gene: -
V gene: TRBV6-1
clone size: -
J gene: TRBJ1-2

CDR3 protein: CASSLALLGYEQYF
CDR3 DNA: TGCGCCAGCAGCTTGGCCTTGTTGGGGTACGAGCAGTACTTC
D gene: -
V gene: TRBV5-1
clone size: many
J gene: TRBJ2-7

CDR3 protein: CAWSGYFSETQYF
CDR3 DNA: TGTGCCTGGAGTGGATACTTTAGCGAGACCCAGTACTTC
D gene: -
V gene: TRBV30
clone size: -
J gene: TRBJ2-5

CDR3 protein: CASSTTSRVDNEQFF
CDR3 DNA: TGTGCCAGCTCAACCACATCCAGGGTGGACAATGAGCAGTTCTTC
D gene: -
V gene: TRBV18
clone size: -
J gene: TRBJ2-1